This TCR beta chain was recovered during a study of blood T cell repertoires in COVID-19. Background on the study: From the United States, Italy and Spain came samples of acute and convalescent COVID-19. Sources were T cells, B-cell-depleted T cells, or PBMCs; the material itself was cDNA or gDNA.

The CDR3 spans 15 residues. The V end was cut by 1 base, the J end by 3 bases, with 13 bases between. The V gene's germline CDR1 is SGHRS and CDR2 YFSETQ. Authors' methods: Amplified reference gene primers provided the basis for estimating nucleated cell counts. Sequencing used immunoSEQ multiplex PCR; TCRdb keeps in-frame clones, though not all of them. The V and J calls and clone size were taken over from that table, and D and trimming were inferred from the DNA. This sample has 100,000 to 120,000 clones, with about four fifths found just once. Sequencing input: peripheral blood. The J gene is TRBJ1-1, the V gene TRBV5-1; D is ambiguous. The receptor's source is a man aged 80 or over with acute or convalescent COVID-19. The CDR3 DNA sequence: TGCGCCAGCAGCTTGTATCCCTCCGGGGACACTGAAGCTTTCTTT. The encoded protein is CASSLYPSGDTEAFF.